This T cell receptor (beta chain) stems from a study of T cells in Graves' hyperthyroidism and ophthalmopathy. Researchers took RNA transcripts and amplified the TCR beta CDR3 regions from them. Researchers ran a first-round RT-PCR on the TCR CDR3 using the HTBI primer set. Via MiXCR, TCRdb re-called the multiplex PCR reads, giving one row per CDR3 protein. Here the sample spans roughly 510,000 distinct CDR3 sequences, 40% to 50% being singletons. Germline V CDR1 and CDR2: SEHNR, FQNEAQ (reference sequence). The V end was cut by 7 bases, the J end by 4 bases, with 11 bases between. This CDR3 comprises 13 residues.

J is TRBJ2-1 and V is TRBV7-9; no firm D call. Sequenced material: peripheral blood or thyroid tissue (not recorded which). The sequence derives from an adult woman with Graves' disease, either hyperthyroidism or ophthalmopathy (not recorded which). CDR3 in amino acids: CASTRSTYNEQFF. The DNA for the CDR3 is TGTGCCAGCACCCGTTCTACGTACAATGAGCAGTTCTTC.